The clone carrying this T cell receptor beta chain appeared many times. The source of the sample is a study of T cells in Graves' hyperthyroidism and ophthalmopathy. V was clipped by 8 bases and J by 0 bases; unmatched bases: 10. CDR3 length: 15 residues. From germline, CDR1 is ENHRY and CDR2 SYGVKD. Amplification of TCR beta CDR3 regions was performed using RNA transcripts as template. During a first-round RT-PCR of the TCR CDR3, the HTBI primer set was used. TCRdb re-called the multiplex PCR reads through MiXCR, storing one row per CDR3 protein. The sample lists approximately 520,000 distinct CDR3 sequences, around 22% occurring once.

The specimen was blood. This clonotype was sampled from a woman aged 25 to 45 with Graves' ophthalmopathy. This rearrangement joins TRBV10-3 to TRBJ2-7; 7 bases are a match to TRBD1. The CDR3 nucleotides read TGTGCCATCGGGAACCGAGACAGGGACTCCTACGAGCAGTACTTC. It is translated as CAIGNRDRDSYEQYF.